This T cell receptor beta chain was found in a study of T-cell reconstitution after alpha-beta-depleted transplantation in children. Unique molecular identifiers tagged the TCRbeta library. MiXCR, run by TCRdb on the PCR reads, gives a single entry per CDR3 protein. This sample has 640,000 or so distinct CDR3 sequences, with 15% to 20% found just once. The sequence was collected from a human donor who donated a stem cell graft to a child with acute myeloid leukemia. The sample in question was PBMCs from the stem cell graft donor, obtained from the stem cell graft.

The CDR3 DNA reads TGTGCCAGCAGTTTCCCTCAGCCCCAGCATTTT. Translating it yields CASSFPQPQHF. The rearrangement links TRBV12-3 or TRBV12-4 to TRBJ1-5; D unclear. This CDR3 has 11 residues. Between the trimmed V and J ends, which lost 3 bases and 6 bases, there was a span of 3 bases.